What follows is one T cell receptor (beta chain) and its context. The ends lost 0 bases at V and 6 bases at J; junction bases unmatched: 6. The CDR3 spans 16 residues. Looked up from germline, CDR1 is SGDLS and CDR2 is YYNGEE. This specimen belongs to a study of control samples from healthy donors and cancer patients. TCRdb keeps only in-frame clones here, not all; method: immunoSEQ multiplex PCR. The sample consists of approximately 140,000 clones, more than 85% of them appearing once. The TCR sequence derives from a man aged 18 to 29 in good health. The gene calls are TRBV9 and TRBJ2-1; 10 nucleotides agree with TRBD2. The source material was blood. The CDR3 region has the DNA TGTGCCAGCAGCGTAGAAATAGCGGGGGGTGGCAATGAGCAGTTCTTC. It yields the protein CASSVEIAGGGNEQFF. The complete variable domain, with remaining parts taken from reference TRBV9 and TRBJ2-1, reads DSGVTQTPKHLITATGQRVTLRCSPRSGDLSVYWYQQSLDQGLQFLIQYYNGEERAKGNILERFSAQQFPDLHSELNLSSLELGDSALYFCASSVEIAGGGNEQFFGPGTRLTVL.